The count of the clone carrying this T cell receptor (beta chain) is one. Some clones are missing from TCRdb's copy, which holds only in-frame ones; the method was immunoSEQ multiplex PCR. The table has about 14,000 clones, more than 70% seen once; the top ten hold over 3.5%. This record belongs to a study of chemoradiotherapy in HPV16-positive cancers. V was shortened by 1 base and J by 4 bases, with 14 bases between the two germline ends. The CDR3 spans 16 residues. CDR1 is LGHNA, CDR2 YSLEER, per germline. The sequence was obtained from a human donor with HPV-associated anogenital cancer. The chain employs TRBV4-3 and TRBJ2-1; D is unresolved. This sample comprised tumor tissue, obtained from a patient who underwent chemoradiotherapy. CDR3 nucleotide sequence: TGCGCCAGCAGCCAAGGTGCCTACCAGGCTTACAATGAGCAGTTCTTC. As protein: CASSQGAYQAYNEQFF.